The clone carrying this T cell receptor (beta chain) was detected only once. Its target is not known. Sequencing of TCR beta was performed on blood CD8+ and CD4+ T cells. Matching for age and sex applied to the controls, who were healthy donors. This entry belongs to a study of CD8 T cells in Susac syndrome. Random hexamers were used to reverse transcribe an amount of about 0.5 to 1 ug RNA. One entry per CDR3 protein results from TCRdb running MiXCR on the immunoSEQ multiplex PCR reads. The sample includes some 120,000 distinct CDR3 sequences, around 93% of them seen just once. Findings and limits, study-wide: A relatively small number of individuals underwent TCR sequencing and HLA analysis.

The clonotype was recovered from a human donor in good health. Source material: CD8+ T cells from PBMCs.

CDR3 nucleotide sequence: TGTGCCAGTAGTATAGGGGGCGCCAGAAACACTGAAGCTTTCTTT. Encoded protein: CASSIGGARNTEAFF. The chain is built from TRBV19 and TRBJ1-1; D possibly corresponds to TRBD1 (5 bases). Germline assignment: CDR1 LNHDA and CDR2 SQIVND (reference sequence). Deletions cut 1 base from V and 2 bases from J, with 11 bases between. The CDR3 length is 15 residues.